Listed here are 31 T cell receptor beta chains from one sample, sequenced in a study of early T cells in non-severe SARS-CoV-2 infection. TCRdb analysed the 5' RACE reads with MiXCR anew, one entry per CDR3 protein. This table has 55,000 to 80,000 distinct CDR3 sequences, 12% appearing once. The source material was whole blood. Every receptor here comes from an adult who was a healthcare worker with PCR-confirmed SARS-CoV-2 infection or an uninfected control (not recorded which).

CDR3 region: CASSRDMQETQYF. The CDR3 coding sequence is TGTGCCAGCAGCCGGGACATGCAAGAGACCCAGTACTTC. The chain uses TRBV2 and TRBJ2-5, with D possibly TRBD1 on 6 matching bases. This CDR3 spans 13 amino acids. Germline loops: CDR1 SNHLY, CDR2 FYNNEI. V shed 6 bases and J shed 2 bases, with 10 bases lying between them.

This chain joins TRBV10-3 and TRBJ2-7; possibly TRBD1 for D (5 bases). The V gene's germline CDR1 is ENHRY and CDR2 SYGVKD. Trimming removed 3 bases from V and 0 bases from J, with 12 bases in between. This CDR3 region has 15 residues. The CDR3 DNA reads TGTGCCATCAGTGACTACAGGATGAGCTCCTACGAGCAGTACTTC. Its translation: CAISDYRMSSYEQYF.

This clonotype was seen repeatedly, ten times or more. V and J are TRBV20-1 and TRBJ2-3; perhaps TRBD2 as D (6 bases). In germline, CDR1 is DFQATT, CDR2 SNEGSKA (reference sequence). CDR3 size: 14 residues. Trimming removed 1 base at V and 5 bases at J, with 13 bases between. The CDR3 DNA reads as TGCAGTGCTAGAGTCCGGAGGGGCCTAGATACGCAGTATTTT. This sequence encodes CSARVRRGLDTQYF.

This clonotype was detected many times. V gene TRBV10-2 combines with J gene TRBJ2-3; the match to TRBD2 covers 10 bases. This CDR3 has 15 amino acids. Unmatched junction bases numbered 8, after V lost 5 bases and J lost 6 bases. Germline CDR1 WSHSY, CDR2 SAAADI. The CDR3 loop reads CASSSLAGALDTQYF. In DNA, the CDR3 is TGCGCCAGCAGTTCGCTAGCGGGGGCCTTGGATACGCAGTATTTT.

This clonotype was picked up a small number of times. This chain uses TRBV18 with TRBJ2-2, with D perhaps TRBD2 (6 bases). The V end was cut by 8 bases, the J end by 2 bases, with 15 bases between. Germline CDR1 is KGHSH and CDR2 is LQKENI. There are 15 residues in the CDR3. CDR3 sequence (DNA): TGTGCCAGCCTTTTCCGGGGGACCAACACCGGGGAGCTGTTTTTT. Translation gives CASLFRGTNTGELFF.

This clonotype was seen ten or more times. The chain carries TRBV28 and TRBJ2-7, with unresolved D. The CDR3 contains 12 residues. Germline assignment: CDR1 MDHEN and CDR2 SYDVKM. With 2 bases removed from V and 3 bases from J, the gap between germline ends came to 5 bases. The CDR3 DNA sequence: TGTGCCAGCAGTTTAGGCGGCTACGAGCAGTACTTC. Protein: CASSLGGYEQYF.

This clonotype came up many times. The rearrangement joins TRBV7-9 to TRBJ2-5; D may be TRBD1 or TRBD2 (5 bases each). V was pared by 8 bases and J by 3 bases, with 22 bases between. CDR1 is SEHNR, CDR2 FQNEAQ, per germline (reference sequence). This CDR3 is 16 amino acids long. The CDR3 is CASRARTRSGKETQYF. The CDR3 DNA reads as TGTGCCAGCCGCGCCAGGACACGCTCGGGGAAAGAGACCCAGTACTTC. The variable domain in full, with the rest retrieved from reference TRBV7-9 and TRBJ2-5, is DTGVSQNPRHKITKRGQNVTFRCDPISEHNRLYWYRQTLGQGPEFLTYFQNEAQLEKSRLLSDRFSAERPKGSFSTLEIQRTEQGDSAMYLCASRARTRSGKETQYFGPGTRLLVL.

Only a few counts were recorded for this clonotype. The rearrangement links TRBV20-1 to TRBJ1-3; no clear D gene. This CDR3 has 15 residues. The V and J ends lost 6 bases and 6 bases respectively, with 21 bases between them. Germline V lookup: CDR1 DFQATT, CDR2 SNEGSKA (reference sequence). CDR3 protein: CSAPSDPSLENTIYF. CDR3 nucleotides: TGCAGTGCCCCCTCAGACCCGTCACTGGAAAACACCATATATTTT.

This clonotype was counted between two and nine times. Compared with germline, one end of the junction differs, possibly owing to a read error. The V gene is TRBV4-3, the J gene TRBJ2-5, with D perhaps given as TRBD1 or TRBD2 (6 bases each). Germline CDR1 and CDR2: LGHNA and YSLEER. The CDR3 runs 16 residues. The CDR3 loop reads CASSQEGGSHQETQYF. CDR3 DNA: TGCGCCAGCAGTCAAGAGGGGGGCTCCCACCAAGAGACCCAGTACTTC.

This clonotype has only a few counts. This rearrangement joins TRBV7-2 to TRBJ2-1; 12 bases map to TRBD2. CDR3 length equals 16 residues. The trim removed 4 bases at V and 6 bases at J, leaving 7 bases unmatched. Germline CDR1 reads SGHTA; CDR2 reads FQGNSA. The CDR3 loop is CASSSRTSGIGNEQFF. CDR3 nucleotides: TGTGCCAGCAGCTCTAGGACTAGCGGGATAGGCAATGAGCAGTTCTTC.

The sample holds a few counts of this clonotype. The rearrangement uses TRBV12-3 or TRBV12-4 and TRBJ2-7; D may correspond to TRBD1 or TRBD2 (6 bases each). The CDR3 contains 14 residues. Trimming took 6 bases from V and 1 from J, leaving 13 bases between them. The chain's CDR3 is CASSRGGLSYEQYF. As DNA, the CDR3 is TGTGCCAGCAGCCGAGGGGGGCTGTCCTACGAGCAGTACTTC.

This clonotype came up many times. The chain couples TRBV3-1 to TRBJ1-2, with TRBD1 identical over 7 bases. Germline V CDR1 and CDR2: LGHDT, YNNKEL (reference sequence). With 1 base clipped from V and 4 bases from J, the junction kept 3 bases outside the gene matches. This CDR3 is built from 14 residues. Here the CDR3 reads CASSQGGQIYGYTF. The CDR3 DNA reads TGTGCCAGCAGCCAAGGGGGACAGATCTATGGCTACACCTTC.

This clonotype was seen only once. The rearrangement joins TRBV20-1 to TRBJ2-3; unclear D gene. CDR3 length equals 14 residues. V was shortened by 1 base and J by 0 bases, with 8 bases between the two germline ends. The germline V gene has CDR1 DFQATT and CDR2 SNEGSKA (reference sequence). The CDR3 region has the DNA TGCAGTGCTAGAGGTCCCAGGAGCACAGATACGCAGTATTTT. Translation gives CSARGPRSTDTQYF.

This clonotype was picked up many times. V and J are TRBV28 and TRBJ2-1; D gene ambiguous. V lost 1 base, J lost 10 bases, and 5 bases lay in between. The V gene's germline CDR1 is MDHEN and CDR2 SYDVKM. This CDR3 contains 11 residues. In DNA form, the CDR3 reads TGTGCCAGCAGTTTATTTGAGGAGCAGTTCTTC. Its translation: CASSLFEEQFF.

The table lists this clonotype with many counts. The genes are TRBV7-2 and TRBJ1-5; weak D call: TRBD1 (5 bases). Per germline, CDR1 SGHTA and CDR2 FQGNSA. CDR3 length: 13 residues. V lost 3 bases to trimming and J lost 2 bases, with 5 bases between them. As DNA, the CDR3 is TGTGCCAGCAGCTTGGGACGCAATCAGCCCCAGCATTTT. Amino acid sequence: CASSLGRNQPQHF. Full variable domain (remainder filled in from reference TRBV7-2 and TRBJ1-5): GAGVSQSPSNKVTEKGKDVELRCDPISGHTALYWYRQSLGQGLEFLIYFQGNSAPDKSGLPSDRFSAERTGGSVSTLTIQRTQQEDSAVYLCASSLGRNQPQHFGDGTRLSIL.

The CDR3 coding sequence is TGTGCCAGCAGCGGACTGTGGGACACTGAAGCTTTCTTT. Residues: CASSGLWDTEAFF. The chain has TRBV7-8 and TRBJ1-1, with no clear D. Germline V gene sequence: CDR1 SGHVS, CDR2 FQNEAQ. The CDR3 has 13 residues. Trimming pared 5 bases from V and 3 bases from J, leaving 10 bases between.

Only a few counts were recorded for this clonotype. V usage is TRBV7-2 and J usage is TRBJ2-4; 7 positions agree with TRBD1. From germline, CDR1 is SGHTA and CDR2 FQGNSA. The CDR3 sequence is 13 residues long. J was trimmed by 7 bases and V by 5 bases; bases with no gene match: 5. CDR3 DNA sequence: TGTGCCAGCAGCCCGACAGGGACGAACATTCAGTACTTC. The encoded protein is CASSPTGTNIQYF. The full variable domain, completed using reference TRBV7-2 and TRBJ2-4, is GAGVSQSPSNKVTEKGKDVELRCDPISGHTALYWYRQSLGQGLEFLIYFQGNSAPDKSGLPSDRFSAERTGGSVSTLTIQRTQQEDSAVYLCASSPTGTNIQYFGAGTRLSVL.

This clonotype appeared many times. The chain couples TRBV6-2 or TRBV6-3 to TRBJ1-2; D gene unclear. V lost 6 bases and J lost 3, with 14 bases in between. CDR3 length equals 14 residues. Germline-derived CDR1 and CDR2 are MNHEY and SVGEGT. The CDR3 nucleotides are TGTGCCAGCAGCCCCCTGCAGATCGACTATGGCTACACCTTC. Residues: CASSPLQIDYGYTF.

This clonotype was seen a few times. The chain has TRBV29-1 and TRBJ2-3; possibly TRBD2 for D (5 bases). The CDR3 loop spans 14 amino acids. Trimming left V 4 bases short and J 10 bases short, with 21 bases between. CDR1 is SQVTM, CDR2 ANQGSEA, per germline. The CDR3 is CSVVSMVGVASQYF. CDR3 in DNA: TGCAGCGTTGTGTCCATGGTCGGGGTGGCGTCGCAGTATTTT.

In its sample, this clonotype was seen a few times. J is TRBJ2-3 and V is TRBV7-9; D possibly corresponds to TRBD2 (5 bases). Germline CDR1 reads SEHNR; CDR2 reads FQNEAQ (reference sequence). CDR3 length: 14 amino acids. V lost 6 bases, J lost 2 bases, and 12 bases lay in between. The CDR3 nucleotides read TGTGCCAGCAGTATACCGGGGAACACAGATACGCAGTATTTT. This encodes CASSIPGNTDTQYF.

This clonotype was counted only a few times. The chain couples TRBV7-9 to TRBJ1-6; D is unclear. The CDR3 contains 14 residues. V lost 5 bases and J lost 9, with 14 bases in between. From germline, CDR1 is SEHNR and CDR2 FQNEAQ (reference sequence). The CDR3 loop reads CASSPYVRSSPLHF. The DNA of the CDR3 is TGTGCCAGCAGCCCTTATGTCAGGAGTTCACCCCTCCACTTT. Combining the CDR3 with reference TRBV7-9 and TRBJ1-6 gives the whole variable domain DTGVSQNPRHKITKRGQNVTFRCDPISEHNRLYWYRQTLGQGPEFLTYFQNEAQLEKSRLLSDRFSAERPKGSFSTLEIQRTEQGDSAMYLCASSPYVRSSPLHFGNGTRLTVT.

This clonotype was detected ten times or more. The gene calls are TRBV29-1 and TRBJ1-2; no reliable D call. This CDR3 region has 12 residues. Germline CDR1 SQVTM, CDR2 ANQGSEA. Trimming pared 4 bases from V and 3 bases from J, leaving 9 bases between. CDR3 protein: CSVGRPDYGYTF. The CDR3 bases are TGCAGCGTTGGTAGGCCCGACTATGGCTACACCTTC. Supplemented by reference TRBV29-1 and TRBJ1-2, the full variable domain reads SAVISQKPSRDICQRGTSLTIQCQVDSQVTMMFWYRQQPGQSLTLIATANQGSEATYESGFVIDKFPISRPNLTFSTLTVSNMSPEDSSIYLCSVGRPDYGYTFGSGTRLTVV.

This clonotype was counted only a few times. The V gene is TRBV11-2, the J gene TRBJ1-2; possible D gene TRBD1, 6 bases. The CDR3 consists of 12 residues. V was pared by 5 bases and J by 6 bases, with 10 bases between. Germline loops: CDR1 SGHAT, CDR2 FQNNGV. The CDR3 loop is CASSPDRHGYTF. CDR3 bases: TGTGCCAGCAGCCCGGACAGACATGGCTACACCTTC.

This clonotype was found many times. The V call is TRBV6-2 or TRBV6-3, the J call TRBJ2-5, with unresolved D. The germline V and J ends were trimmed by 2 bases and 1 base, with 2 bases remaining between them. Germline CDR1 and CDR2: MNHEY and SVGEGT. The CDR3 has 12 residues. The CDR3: CASSYPQETQYF. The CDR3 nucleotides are TGTGCCAGCAGTTACCCCCAAGAGACCCAGTACTTC.

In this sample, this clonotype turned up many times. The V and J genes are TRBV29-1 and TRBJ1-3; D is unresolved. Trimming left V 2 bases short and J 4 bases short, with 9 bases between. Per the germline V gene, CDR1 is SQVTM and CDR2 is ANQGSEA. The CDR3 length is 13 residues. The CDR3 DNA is TGCAGCGTTGAAACGTCTGTCGGAAACACCATATATTTT. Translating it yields CSVETSVGNTIYF.

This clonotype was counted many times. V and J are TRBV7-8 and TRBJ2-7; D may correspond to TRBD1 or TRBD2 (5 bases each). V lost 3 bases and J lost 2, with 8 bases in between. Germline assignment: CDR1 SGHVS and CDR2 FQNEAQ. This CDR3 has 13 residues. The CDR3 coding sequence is TGTGCCAGCAGCTTGGGGGAGACCTACGAGCAGTACTTC. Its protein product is CASSLGETYEQYF.

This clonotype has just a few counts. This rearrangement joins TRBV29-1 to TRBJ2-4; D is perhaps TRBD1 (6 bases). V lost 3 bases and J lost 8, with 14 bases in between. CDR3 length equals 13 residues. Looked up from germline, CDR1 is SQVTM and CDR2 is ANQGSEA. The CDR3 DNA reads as TGCAGCGTTGATGTGTCAGGGGTGGACATTCAGTACTTC. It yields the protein CSVDVSGVDIQYF.

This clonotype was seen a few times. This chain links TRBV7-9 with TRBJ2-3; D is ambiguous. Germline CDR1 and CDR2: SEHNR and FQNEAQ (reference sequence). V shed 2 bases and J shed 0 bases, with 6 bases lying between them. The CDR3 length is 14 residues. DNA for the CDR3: TGTGCCAGCAGCTTATCGGAGAGCACAGATACGCAGTATTTT. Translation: CASSLSESTDTQYF.

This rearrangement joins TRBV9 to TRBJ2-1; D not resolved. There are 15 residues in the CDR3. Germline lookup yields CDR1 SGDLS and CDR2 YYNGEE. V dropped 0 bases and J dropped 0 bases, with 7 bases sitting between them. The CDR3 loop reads CASSVGRYSYNEQFF. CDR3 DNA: TGTGCCAGCAGCGTAGGGCGGTACTCCTACAATGAGCAGTTCTTC.

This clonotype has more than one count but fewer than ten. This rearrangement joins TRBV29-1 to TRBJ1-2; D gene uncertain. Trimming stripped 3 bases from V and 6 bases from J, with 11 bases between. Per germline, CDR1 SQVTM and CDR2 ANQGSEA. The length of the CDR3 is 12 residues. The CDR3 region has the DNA TGCAGCGTTGAGAGGGCAGTGGATGGCTACACCTTC. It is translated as CSVERAVDGYTF.

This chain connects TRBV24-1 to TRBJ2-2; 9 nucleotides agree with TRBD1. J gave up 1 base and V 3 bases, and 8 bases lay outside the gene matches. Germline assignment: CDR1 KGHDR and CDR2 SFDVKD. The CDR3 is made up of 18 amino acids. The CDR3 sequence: CATSDPSGGQGNTGELFF. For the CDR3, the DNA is TGTGCCACCAGTGATCCGTCGGGGGGACAGGGGAACACCGGGGAGCTGTTTTTT.